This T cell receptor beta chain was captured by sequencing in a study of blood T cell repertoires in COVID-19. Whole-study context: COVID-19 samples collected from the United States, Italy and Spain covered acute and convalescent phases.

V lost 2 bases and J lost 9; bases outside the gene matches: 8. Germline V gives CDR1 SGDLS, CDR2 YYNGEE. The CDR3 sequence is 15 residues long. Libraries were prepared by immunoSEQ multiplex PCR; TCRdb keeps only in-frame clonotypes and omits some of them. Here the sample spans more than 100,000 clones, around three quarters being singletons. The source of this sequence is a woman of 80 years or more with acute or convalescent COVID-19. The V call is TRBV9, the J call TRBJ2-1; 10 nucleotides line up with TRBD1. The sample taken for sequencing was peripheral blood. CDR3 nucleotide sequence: TGTGCCAGCAGCGTCCAAGGGACAGGGGCGTCTGAGCAGTTCTTC. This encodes CASSVQGTGASEQFF.